The count of the clone carrying this T cell receptor (beta chain) is one. Antigen: not known. Per germline, CDR1 MDHEN and CDR2 SYDVKM. The CDR3 runs to 15 residues. The germline V and J ends were trimmed by 4 bases and 0 bases, with 13 bases remaining between them. The sample comes from a study of OX40 agonist ivuxolimab in advanced cancers. For the study at large: With a range of roughly 20 to 85, age averaged roughly 61 years, and 65% to 90% were male. Notes on the study in general: Expanded clones were, on average, more numerous in CD8+ T cells than in CD4+.

Generated by immunoSEQ multiplex PCR, the TCRdb table keeps only in-frame clones and is missing some. Among about 73,000 clones listed, more than 80% were seen once. The receptor was isolated from an adult with an advanced solid tumor such as melanoma, head and neck, liver or kidney cancer. This sequence joins TRBV28 and TRBJ2-7; perhaps D is TRBD1 or TRBD2 (5 bases each). The specimen was CD4+ or CD8+ T cells sorted from blood, collected in a trial of the OX40 agonist ivuxolimab. The DNA of the CDR3 is TGTGCCAGCAGTTCGTTGGGACCGAACTCCTACGAGCAGTACTTC. It specifies CASSSLGPNSYEQYF.